The T cell receptor beta chain under discussion was sequenced for a study of cytotoxic CD8 clonotypes in ibrutinib-treated CLL. Study observations and caveats: In comparison with age-matched healthy donors, baseline clonality was higher and tracked circulating CD8+ T-cell counts. Sampling times differed between sustained-remission and progressing patients.

The ends were cut back, 1 base at V and 5 bases at J, with 15 bases in the middle. Germline CDR1 reads MGHRA; CDR2 reads YSYEKL. The length of the CDR3 is 15 residues. Depth targeted 1 in 200,000 to 1 in 1 million T cells, averaging around 9.5x coverage per clonotype. TCRdb's table, derived via immunoSEQ multiplex PCR, lists solely in-frame clones and lacks some. Of approximately 100,000 clones in the sample, over 60% were seen once. This clone appeared many times. Its target is not known. The origin of this receptor is a human donor with chronic lymphocytic leukemia. The rearrangement joins TRBV4-1 to TRBJ2-7, with a tentative D call TRBD2 (5 bases). The starting material was PBMCs, obtained after 24 months of ibrutinib treatment. The CDR3 sequence: CASSQVPGNMNEQYF. DNA of the CDR3: TGCGCCAGCAGCCAAGTACCCGGGAATATGAACGAGCAGTACTTC.